The rows below give T cell receptor beta chains drawn from one sample of a study of metastatic and nonmetastatic thyroid tumors. TCRdb reprocessed the PCR reads via MiXCR. Among around 59,000 clones listed, 15% to 20% were seen once. The sample comprised blood. The receptor source for this set is a male donor with papillary thyroid cancer or a benign thyroid nodule (not recorded which). Some clones in this sample may be carry-over from other donors' samples. The CDR3 runs from the conserved cysteine through the conserved F or W. Each record gives: J gene, D gene, V gene, clone size, CDR3 DNA, CDR3 protein. A D gene is named only where the DNA matches it firmly. Expanded clones get a size class; other rows say once, few or many, or leave the size out.

J gene: TRBJ2-3; D gene: NA; V gene: TRBV2; clone size: NA; CDR3 DNA: TGTGCCAGCGCGGACAGAGGAACAGATACGAAGTATTTT; CDR3 protein: CASADRGTDTKYF
J gene: TRBJ1-6; D gene: NA; V gene: TRBV6-1; clone size: few; CDR3 DNA: TGTGCCAGCATGGACACGGTGCACTCACCCCTCCACTTT; CDR3 protein: CASMDTVHSPLHF
J gene: TRBJ2-2; D gene: NA; V gene: TRBV24-1; clone size: many; CDR3 DNA: TGTGCCACCAGTCCGGCAGCCTACACCGGGGAGCTGTTTTTT; CDR3 protein: CATSPAAYTGELFF
J gene: TRBJ2-7; D gene: TRBD1; V gene: TRBV20-1; clone size: once; CDR3 DNA: TGCAGTGCGTGGCTCCGGGACAGGGGGCACGAGCAGTACTTC; CDR3 protein: CSAWLRDRGHEQYF
J gene: TRBJ2-1; D gene: TRBD2; V gene: TRBV4-2; clone size: medium-sized; CDR3 DNA: TGTGCCAGCAGCCAAGAGGTAGCGGGGGGTTTCAATGAGCAGTTCTTC; CDR3 protein: CASSQEVAGGFNEQFF
J gene: TRBJ2-1; D gene: NA; V gene: TRBV5-6; clone size: few; CDR3 DNA: TGTGCCAGCAGCTTTTTGGAGCTAGCGCTTTTCAATGAGCAGTTCTTC; CDR3 protein: CASSFLELALFNEQFF
J gene: TRBJ2-3; D gene: NA; V gene: TRBV6-2/TRBV6-3; clone size: many; CDR3 DNA: TGTGCCAGCAGACAAGAAACCTACACAGATACGCAGTATTTT; CDR3 protein: CASRQETYTDTQYF
J gene: TRBJ2-1; D gene: NA; V gene: TRBV7-9; clone size: many; CDR3 DNA: TGTGCCAGCAGCTCCATCGGGGCGTTCGACAATGAGCAGTTCTTC; CDR3 protein: CASSSIGAFDNEQFF
J gene: TRBJ1-5; D gene: NA; V gene: TRBV20-1; clone size: many; CDR3 DNA: TGCAGTGTGGGGAGCGGAGTTGGAGGGGCACGAGGTCAGCCCCAGCATTTT; CDR3 protein: CSVGSGVGGARGQPQHF
J gene: TRBJ2-5; D gene: NA; V gene: TRBV14; clone size: many; CDR3 DNA: TGTGCCAGCAGCCAAGACCCCCCTTTTCGGCCTGAAGAGACCCAGTACTTC; CDR3 protein: CASSQDPPFRPEETQYF
J gene: TRBJ2-7; D gene: NA; V gene: TRBV4-1; clone size: many; CDR3 DNA: TGCGCCAGCAGCCAAGACGGGACCGCGAGGCAGTACTTC; CDR3 protein: CASSQDGTARQYF
J gene: TRBJ2-3; D gene: NA; V gene: TRBV6-1; clone size: many; CDR3 DNA: TGTGCCAGCAGTGGGGACATTAGCACAGATACGCAGTATTTT; CDR3 protein: CASSGDISTDTQYF
J gene: TRBJ2-7; D gene: TRBD2; V gene: TRBV20-1; clone size: many; CDR3 DNA: TGCAGTGCTCCACGGACTAGCGGGGACGAGCAGTACTTC; CDR3 protein: CSAPRTSGDEQYF
J gene: TRBJ2-7; D gene: NA; V gene: TRBV5-7; clone size: many; CDR3 DNA: TGTGCCAGCAGCTTAGCTCCCTTCTACGAGCAGTACTTC; CDR3 protein: CASSLAPFYEQYF
J gene: TRBJ2-3; D gene: NA; V gene: TRBV5-1; clone size: many; CDR3 DNA: TGCGCCAGCAGACTGGGGATCTCTGGCACAGATACGCAGTATTTT; CDR3 protein: CASRLGISGTDTQYF
J gene: TRBJ1-1; D gene: NA; V gene: TRBV11-2; clone size: many; CDR3 DNA: TGTGCCAGCAGCTTATGGGGGGGGAACACTGAAGCTTTCTTT; CDR3 protein: CASSLWGGNTEAFF
J gene: TRBJ2-7; D gene: TRBD2; V gene: TRBV20-1; clone size: few; CDR3 DNA: TGCAGTGCTAGAGATTGGGGGGGAAGCGGGGTGTACGAGCAGTACTTC; CDR3 protein: CSARDWGGSGVYEQYF
J gene: TRBJ2-1; D gene: TRBD1; V gene: TRBV4-2; clone size: many; CDR3 DNA: TGTGCCAGCAGACAGGAGACAGGGGACAACAATGAGCAGTTCTTC; CDR3 protein: CASRQETGDNNEQFF
J gene: TRBJ2-1; D gene: NA; V gene: TRBV5-6; clone size: NA; CDR3 DNA: TGTGCCAGCAGCTTGTACGACGTCTCTCAGGATGAGCAGTTCTTC; CDR3 protein: CASSLYDVSQDEQFF
J gene: TRBJ1-5; D gene: TRBD1; V gene: TRBV6-1; clone size: many; CDR3 DNA: TGTGCCAGCAGTGGACAGGGGTTCGGTCAGCCCCAGCATTTT; CDR3 protein: CASSGQGFGQPQHF
J gene: TRBJ1-6; D gene: TRBD1; V gene: TRBV6-5; clone size: many; CDR3 DNA: TGTGCCAGCAGTTACAGGGGGCTCTATAATTCACCCCTCCACTTT; CDR3 protein: CASSYRGLYNSPLHF
J gene: TRBJ1-5; D gene: TRBD1; V gene: TRBV6-2/TRBV6-3; clone size: many; CDR3 DNA: TGTGCCAGCACCTCGGACAGGGGCGCCCAGCCCCAGCATTTT; CDR3 protein: CASTSDRGAQPQHF
J gene: TRBJ2-7; D gene: TRBD2; V gene: TRBV28; clone size: few; CDR3 DNA: TGTGCCAGCAGTTGGACTAGCGGGGGGGTTTACGAGCAGTACTTC; CDR3 protein: CASSWTSGGVYEQYF
J gene: TRBJ2-1; D gene: TRBD2; V gene: TRBV19; clone size: few; CDR3 DNA: TGTGCCAGTAGCAGACGGGACTACGCTCGGAATGAGCAGTTCTTC; CDR3 protein: CASSRRDYARNEQFF
J gene: TRBJ1-2; D gene: TRBD1; V gene: TRBV20-1; clone size: many; CDR3 DNA: TGCAGTGCTGACACAGGGGAGTACTATGGCTACACCTTC; CDR3 protein: CSADTGEYYGYTF